The 25 T cell receptor beta chains below were found in one sample sequenced in a study of PD-1 blockade in classical Hodgkin lymphoma. Libraries were prepared by immunoSEQ multiplex PCR; TCRdb keeps only in-frame clonotypes and omits some of them. The sample has roughly 12,000 clones, more than 75% seen once. There was relapse after autologous stem cell transplantation in every patient, and there was variation in brentuximab vedotin exposure. The starting material was peripheral blood mononuclear cells (PBMCs), obtained at baseline. The origin of the receptors is a human donor with classical Hodgkin lymphoma.

A few counts support this clone. The CDR3 loop is CASSQNLEGPSYGYTF. CDR3 DNA: TGTGCCAGCAGCCAGAATCTCGAGGGGCCTAGCTATGGCTACACCTTC. The chain uses TRBV4-2 and TRBJ1-2; weak D call: TRBD1 (5 bases). Germline V CDR1 and CDR2: LGHNA, YNFKEQ. The CDR3 is 16 residues long. V was pared by 3 bases and J by 4 bases, with 18 bases between.

This chain links TRBV7-9 with TRBJ2-7; perhaps TRBD2 as D (5 bases). CDR3 size: 13 residues. The germline gives CDR1 SEHNR, CDR2 FQNEAQ (reference sequence). V shed 5 bases and J shed 2 bases, with 10 bases lying between them. The CDR3 protein is CASSLDGTYEQYF. CDR3 DNA: TGTGCCAGCAGCCTGGACGGGACCTACGAGCAGTACTTC.

V usage is TRBV15 and J usage is TRBJ1-5; D not certain. V was shortened by 1 base and J by 5 bases, with 9 bases between the two germline ends. CDR1 and CDR2 from the germline V gene are LNHNV and YYDKDF (reference sequence). CDR3 length: 14 residues. The DNA of the CDR3 is TGTGCCACCAGCAGAGCCGGGAGCGATCAGCCCCAGCATTTT. This encodes CATSRAGSDQPQHF.

The V gene is TRBV27, the J gene TRBJ1-1; D remains ambiguous. Germline CDR1 reads MNHEY; CDR2 reads SMNVEV (reference sequence). V lost 3 bases and J 2 bases, leaving 4 bases between the germline ends. The CDR3 covers 12 residues. The CDR3 DNA follows: TGTGCCAGCAGTTTGCCCAACACTGAAGCTTTCTTT. Translation: CASSLPNTEAFF.

The chain recombines TRBV5-4 with TRBJ1-1, with no clear D. The CDR3 length is 13 residues. The germline gives CDR1 SGHNT, CDR2 YYREEE (reference sequence). V was cut by 1 base and J by 1 base, with 5 bases left in between. CDR3 sequence reads: CASSLTRNTEAFF. CDR3 coding DNA: TGTGCCAGCAGCTTGACAAGGAACACTGAAGCTTTCTTT.

The chain joins TRBV7-3 to TRBJ2-2; 8 nucleotides line up with TRBD2. This CDR3 has 15 residues. Unmatched junction bases numbered 1, after V lost 4 bases and J lost 0 bases. Germline lookup yields CDR1 SGHTA and CDR2 FQGTGA. In DNA, the CDR3 is TGTGCCAGCAGCTCACTAGCGGCGAACACCGGGGAGCTGTTTTTT. Translated, it gives CASSSLAANTGELFF.

The V call is TRBV10-2, the J call TRBJ2-5, with TRBD2 matching over 14 bases. There are 15 residues in the CDR3. The germline V gene has CDR1 WSHSY and CDR2 SAAADI. With V trimmed by 6 bases and J by 4 bases, 4 bases remained unmatched. The CDR3 region has the DNA TGCGCCAGCAGCGGGACTAGCGGGAGTATAGAGACCCAGTACTTC. It yields the protein CASSGTSGSIETQYF.

The CDR3 here is CSASGKHGYTF. CDR3 DNA sequence: TGCAGTGCTAGTGGGAAGCATGGCTACACCTTC. The chain is built from TRBV20-1 and TRBJ1-2; D remains ambiguous. The CDR3 is 11 amino acids. The V and J ends lost 3 bases and 6 bases respectively, with 8 bases between them. The germline V gene encodes CDR1 DFQATT and CDR2 SNEGSKA (reference sequence).

The chain has TRBV7-3 and TRBJ1-5; D not certain. Trimming shortened V by 1 base and J by 3 bases, and 10 bases separated the two germline ends. The CDR3 is 15 amino acids. Germline V gene data show CDR1 as SGHTA and CDR2 as FQGTGA. The CDR3 sequence is CASSLNGGFNQPQHF. The CDR3 coding sequence is TGTGCCAGCAGCTTAAATGGCGGTTTCAATCAGCCCCAGCATTTT. The entire variable domain, with the rest obtained from reference TRBV7-3 and TRBJ1-5, is as follows: GAGVSQTPSNKVTEKGKYVELRCDPISGHTALYWYRQSLGQGPEFLIYFQGTGAADDSGLPNDRFFAVRPEGSVSTLKIQRTERGDSAVYLCASSLNGGFNQPQHFGDGTRLSIL.

This clone was picked up a small number of times. The V and J genes are TRBV5-4 and TRBJ1-2, with D perhaps TRBD1 (5 bases). The CDR3 totals 13 residues. Germline CDR1 reads SGHNT; CDR2 reads YYREEE (reference sequence). V lost 4 bases to trimming and J lost 4 bases, with 11 bases between them. The CDR3 sequence is CASSLQDTYGYTF. In nucleotides, the CDR3 is TGTGCCAGCAGCCTGCAGGACACCTATGGCTACACCTTC.

V usage is TRBV14 and J usage is TRBJ2-3, with a tentative D call TRBD2 (6 bases). Germline V gives CDR1 SGHDN, CDR2 FVKESK. The CDR3 is 14 amino acids. Trimming cost V 5 bases and J 0 bases, with 9 bases left between them. Here the CDR3 reads CASSSGTSTDTQYF. The CDR3 DNA reads TGTGCCAGCAGCTCAGGGACTAGCACAGATACGCAGTATTTT.

The CDR3 reads CASSIDQTPNEKLFF. The CDR3 region has the DNA TGTGCCAGTAGTATAGATCAGACCCCTAATGAAAAACTGTTTTTT. The chain has TRBV19 and TRBJ1-4; no clear D. Trimming left V 0 bases short and J 3 bases short, with 8 bases between. The germline V gene encodes CDR1 LNHDA and CDR2 SQIVND (reference sequence). CDR3 length: 15 amino acids.

The rearrangement uses TRBV7-3 and TRBJ2-5; D might be TRBD1 or TRBD2, each matching 6 bases. The CDR3 contains 17 residues. Germline CDR1 is SGHTA and CDR2 is FQGTGA. Trimming took off 2 bases at V and 3 bases at J, with 19 bases between the two ends. The DNA of the CDR3 is TGTGCCAGCAGCTTAGGCCCCATTTCGGGGGCCAAAGAGACCCAGTACTTC. It yields the protein CASSLGPISGAKETQYF.

V gene TRBV4-2 combines with J gene TRBJ2-7; the match to TRBD1 covers 11 bases. The germline CDR1 and CDR2 sequences are LGHNA and YNFKEQ. The trim removed 4 bases at V and 4 bases at J, leaving 3 bases unmatched. This CDR3 region has 14 residues. The CDR3 loop reads CASSRDRGDYEQYF. The CDR3 DNA sequence: TGTGCCAGCAGCCGGGACAGGGGGGATTACGAGCAGTACTTC.

The rearrangement joins TRBV5-4 to TRBJ1-2; D is possibly TRBD1 (5 bases). CDR1 and CDR2 (germline): SGHNT, YYREEE (reference sequence). This CDR3 is built from 14 residues. V shed 5 bases and J shed 0 bases, with 11 bases lying between them. The CDR3 here is CASRGERTNYGYTF. CDR3 bases: TGTGCCAGCAGGGGGGAGCGAACTAACTATGGCTACACCTTC.

This rearrangement joins TRBV7-9 to TRBJ2-2, with unresolved D. In germline, CDR1 is SEHNR, CDR2 FQNEAQ (reference sequence). CDR3 size: 11 residues. V lost 9 bases and J lost 5, with 7 bases in between. The CDR3 DNA follows: TGTGCCAGGGCTGAAACCGGGGAGCTGTTTTTT. Protein: CARAETGELFF. Complete variable domain (other parts from reference TRBV7-9 and TRBJ2-2): DTGVSQNPRHKITKRGQNVTFRCDPISEHNRLYWYRQTLGQGPEFLTYFQNEAQLEKSRLLSDRFSAERPKGSFSTLEIQRTEQGDSAMYLCARAETGELFFGEGSRLTVL.

The J gene is TRBJ1-1, the V gene TRBV27, with 7 nucleotides matching TRBD1. Germline CDR1 and CDR2: MNHEY and SMNVEV (reference sequence). The CDR3 length is 15 residues. After removal of 7 bases from V and 5 bases from J, the junction contained 13 bases not matched to a gene. CDR3 in DNA: TGTGCCAGCAACCTAAGAGACAGGGCGGTGACTGAAGCTTTCTTT. Translated, it gives CASNLRDRAVTEAFF.

The V and J genes are TRBV4-1 and TRBJ2-1, with 10 nucleotides matching TRBD2. The V and J ends lost 0 bases and 10 bases, in that order; junction bases with no gene match: 6. The CDR3 covers 15 residues. Germline CDR1 is MGHRA and CDR2 is YSYEKL. CDR3: CASSQEGAGGREQFF. The CDR3 DNA sequence: TGCGCCAGCAGCCAAGAGGGAGCGGGGGGGCGCGAGCAGTTCTTC.

The chain is built from TRBV7-9 and TRBJ1-2; D remains unclear. Germline assignment: CDR1 SEHNR and CDR2 FQNEAQ (reference sequence). This CDR3 has 14 residues. Trimming shortened V by 5 bases and J by 4 bases, and 14 bases separated the two germline ends. The CDR3 nucleotides are TGTGCCAGCAGCGCATCGGGCCGAGCCTATGGCTACACCTTC. This translates into CASSASGRAYGYTF.

This sequence joins TRBV30 and TRBJ1-2; D possibly corresponds to TRBD1 (6 bases). V lost 1 base and J 4 bases, leaving 19 bases between the germline ends. CDR3 length equals 16 residues. The germline gives CDR1 GTSNPN, CDR2 SVGIG (reference sequence). The DNA for the CDR3 is TGTGCCTGGAGTGCACAGGGTAGGGAGACCGGCTATGGCTACACCTTC. As protein: CAWSAQGRETGYGYTF.

This clone was observed once. The chain uses TRBV7-9 and TRBJ1-1; 7 bases match TRBD1. CDR3 length: 18 amino acids. The germline CDR1 and CDR2 sequences are SEHNR and FQNEAQ (reference sequence). With 2 bases clipped from V and 8 bases from J, the junction kept 20 bases outside the gene matches. Here the CDR3 DNA reads TGTGCCAGCAGCTTACCAAAAAGTATGGACAGGAGATTTGGCGAAGCTTTCTTT. Amino acid sequence: CASSLPKSMDRRFGEAFF.

The genes are TRBV19 and TRBJ2-5; D is unclear. The CDR3 runs to 13 residues. Germline V gene sequence: CDR1 LNHDA, CDR2 SQIVND (reference sequence). The ends were cut back, 7 bases at V and 5 bases at J, with 14 bases in the middle. The CDR3 is CASNLWEIETQYF. The DNA for the CDR3 is TGTGCCAGTAATTTGTGGGAAATCGAGACCCAGTACTTC.

V is TRBV2 and J is TRBJ2-3; D not resolved. Germline V lookup: CDR1 SNHLY, CDR2 FYNNEI. Deletions cut 4 bases from V and 0 bases from J, with 11 bases between. The CDR3 covers 15 residues. In DNA, the CDR3 is TGTGCCAGCAGTGTGGACGGCTTAAGCACAGATACGCAGTATTTT. Its protein product is CASSVDGLSTDTQYF.

The chain is built from TRBV11-3 and TRBJ2-3; 9 nucleotides match TRBD1. V lost 5 bases, J lost 7 bases, and 4 bases stayed unmatched. The CDR3 length is 13 residues. Germline CDR1 reads SGHNT; CDR2 reads YENEEA. The CDR3 spells CASSPTGGNTQYF. The CDR3 bases are TGTGCCAGCAGCCCGACAGGGGGAAATACGCAGTATTTT.

This clone occurred a few times. The chain joins TRBV11-3 to TRBJ2-5; D is ambiguous. Deletions cut 1 base from V and 5 bases from J, with 14 bases between. The CDR3 extends over 15 amino acids. In germline, CDR1 is SGHNT, CDR2 YENEEA. DNA for the CDR3: TGTGCCAGCAGCTTAGTAGGGAACCCAAGGGAGACCCAGTACTTC. It codes for CASSLVGNPRETQYF.